This T cell receptor beta chain originates from a study of beta chain features in type 1 diabetes. Central memory, naive, regulatory and stem cell-like memory CD4+ cells were sorted by CD45RO/CCR7/CD25/CD127/CD95/CD27. As concerns this clone: Antigen unknown.

The authors reverse transcribed all of the isolated RNA, so sequencing captured expressed TCRB transcripts. Produced via immunoSEQ multiplex PCR; TCRdb's table is partial and in-frame only. In the table there are a few hundred thousand clones, 15% to 20% of which are singletons. Study-wide findings and caveats: Any role of HLA type in TCRB rearrangement remained unresolved here.

This receptor was obtained from a woman aged 18-29 years in good health. Sequencing used naive CD4+ T cells from blood.

The CDR3, as DNA: TGCGCCAGCAGCCCCCTGGGGTCGGACTCTGGCTACACCTTC. As protein: CASSPLGSDSGYTF. The rearrangement links TRBV5-1 to TRBJ1-2; D not certain. V lost 4 bases and J 7 bases, leaving 17 bases between the germline ends. Germline CDR1 is SGHRS and CDR2 is YFSETQ. The CDR3 is made up of 14 amino acids.